These 5 T cell receptor beta chains were sequenced from one sample in a study of CD8 T cells in ankylosing spondylitis. Study-level results: One TCR beta motif, made up of under ten highly homologous variants, appeared characteristic of ankylosing spondylitis blood.

These receptors lack a known antigen. TCRdb recomputed calls from the 5' RACE reads with MiXCR, one row per CDR3 protein. This sample has around 540,000 distinct CDR3 sequences, with approximately 11% found just once. Sequencing used blood, either unsorted or a sorted T cell fraction (not recorded which). Every receptor here comes from a male donor with ankylosing spondylitis.

The chain joins TRBV3-1 to TRBJ1-3, with D perhaps matching TRBD1 (5 bases). The CDR3 is 13 residues long. V shed 3 bases and J shed 10 bases, with 13 bases lying between them. Per germline, CDR1 LGHDT and CDR2 YNNKEL (reference sequence). The CDR3 bases are TGTGCCAGCAGCCAGGGACCTAAGGGTACCATATATTTT. Protein product: CASSQGPKGTIYF.

This clonotype was counted between two and nine times. V and J are TRBV27 and TRBJ2-7, with TRBD2 identical over 7 bases. This CDR3 contains 15 residues. Unmatched junction bases numbered 14, after V lost 5 bases and J lost 7 bases. CDR1 is MNHEY, CDR2 SMNVEV, per germline (reference sequence). CDR3 nucleotide sequence: TGTGCCAGCAGTCTCGAACGGGGGAGGGCTGGGGAGCAGTACGTC. Its protein product is CASSLERGRAGEQYV.

This clonotype was observed a handful of times. J is TRBJ2-2 and V is TRBV27, with TRBD1 matching over 9 bases. Trimming cost V 2 bases and J 5 bases; bases outside gene matches: 3. Germline CDR1 reads MNHEY; CDR2 reads SMNVEV (reference sequence). CDR3 length equals 15 residues. The CDR3 DNA sequence: TGTGCCAGCAGTTTAAGAGACAGGGGGACCGGGGAGCTGTTTTTT. Translation: CASSLRDRGTGELFF.

This clonotype appeared a few times. The V and J genes are TRBV25-1 and TRBJ2-2; 7 bases are a match to TRBD2. Trimming cost V 10 bases and J 9 bases; bases outside gene matches: 14. CDR3 length: 14 amino acids. From germline, CDR1 is MGHDK and CDR2 SYGVNS. DNA of the CDR3: TGTGCCACCACCGCTAGCGGTTCACCTCGGGAGCTGTTTTTT. Translation: CATTASGSPRELFF.

The chain recombines TRBV29-1 with TRBJ2-1, with 11 bases lining up with TRBD2. The CDR3 length is 14 residues. V shed 7 bases and J 2 bases; nucleotides not matched to a gene: 4. Germline CDR1 reads SQVTM; CDR2 reads ANQGSEA. The CDR3 here is CSAVTSGAYNEQFF. CDR3 DNA sequence: TGCAGCGCTGTGACTAGCGGGGCCTACAATGAGCAGTTCTTC.